These T cell receptor beta chains were read from a single sample in a study of T-cell reconstitution after alpha-beta-depleted transplantation in children. TCRdb processed the PCR reads anew with MiXCR; each CDR3 protein has one entry. The table includes around 300,000 distinct CDR3 sequences, about 9.5% detected once. The specimen comprised PBMCs, sampled before TCRalphabeta/CD19-depleted stem cell transplant. Receptors were obtained from a boy under two years old with acute myeloid leukemia, due to receive a stem cell transplant. Each CDR3 is given with its conserved first and last residue. The D gene is left open where the match is weak. Size tells how often a clone was seen (once, few, many) or the class of an expanded clone, and some rows leave it out.

>TRBV9|many|-|TRBJ2-7
TGTGCCAGCAGCGTAGGGCAAAGCTACTACGAGCAGTACTTC
CASSVGQSYYEQYF
>TRBV7-9|many|-|TRBJ2-2
TGTGCCAGCAGCCATCAAAGGACAAGGAACACCGGGGAGCTGTTTTTT
CASSHQRTRNTGELFF
>TRBV21-1|many|-|TRBJ1-4
TGTGCCAGCAGCAAATCTACAGGGGGCGGTGAAAAACTGTTTTTT
CASSKSTGGGEKLFF
>TRBV5-1|many|-|TRBJ1-1
TGCGCCAGCAGCTTATGGGAGGCCGACACTGAAGCTTTCTTT
CASSLWEADTEAFF
>TRBV6-1|-|TRBD1|TRBJ2-7
TGTGCCAGCTCGGGACAGGGGCGGAACGAGCAGTACTTC
CASSGQGRNEQYF
>TRBV7-3|-|TRBD2|TRBJ2-3
TGTGCCAGCAGCCCGCTTACTAGCGGGGGGAGGGATACGCAGTATTTT
CASSPLTSGGRDTQYF
>TRBV7-2|few|TRBD1|TRBJ2-7
TGTGCCAGCAGCTGGACAGGGCCCTCCTACGAGCAGTACTTC
CASSWTGPSYEQYF
>TRBV12-3/TRBV12-4|many|-|TRBJ1-2
TGTGCCAGCACCCTGAAGGGGTTTAACTATGGCTACACCTTC
CASTLKGFNYGYTF
>TRBV20-1|few|TRBD1|TRBJ2-3
TGCAGTGCTAGACTACCGGGACAGGCTCAGGCTACGCAGTATTTT
CSARLPGQAQATQYF
>TRBV28|many|TRBD1|TRBJ1-1
TGTGCCAGCAGTCTACCGGGACAGGGGACCACTGAAGCTTTCTTT
CASSLPGQGTTEAFF
>TRBV7-9|few|TRBD2|TRBJ2-7
TGTGCCAGCGGGGCGGGAGAGGGCTCCTACGAGCAGTACTTC
CASGAGEGSYEQYF
>TRBV20-1|many|-|TRBJ2-7
TGCAGTGCTGCGGACCCGCGGCAGTACTTC
CSAADPRQYF
>TRBV7-2|few|-|TRBJ1-2
TGTGCCAGCAGAAAAACCAGGGGCTCGGATGGCTACACCTTC
CASRKTRGSDGYTF
>TRBV20-1|-|-|TRBJ2-5
TGCAGTGCTAGGATGGGGGCGGGGGTCGAAGAGACCCAGTACTTC
CSARMGAGVEETQYF
>TRBV5-1|many|-|TRBJ1-2
TGCGCCAGCAGCTTGGACACCCTCTATGGCTACACCTTC
CASSLDTLYGYTF
>TRBV5-1|many|-|TRBJ2-7
TGCTCCATCAGGGGAGACGGAGCCTACGAGCAGTACTTC
CSIRGDGAYEQYF
>TRBV9|many|-|TRBJ2-2
TGTGCCAGCAGCGGGGTAAGAGGAACCGGGGAGCTGTTTTTT
CASSGVRGTGELFF
>TRBV6-2/TRBV6-3|-|TRBD2|TRBJ2-7
TGTGCCAGCAGTAATCCCGGTCTAGCGGGGGGACCCACCGGGGAGCAGTACTTC
CASSNPGLAGGPTGEQYF
>TRBV12-3/TRBV12-4|many|-|TRBJ2-3
TGTGCCAGCGCAGCAGGTGGTTTTCCTAGCACAGATACGCAGTATTTT
CASAAGGFPSTDTQYF
>TRBV7-9|many|TRBD1|TRBJ2-7
TGTGCCAGCAGCTTGTGGGCAGGGGACAGGAGAGACGAGCAGTACTTC
CASSLWAGDRRDEQYF
>TRBV7-3|-|TRBD1|TRBJ2-2
TGTGCCAGCAGCCCAAAGGACAGGTTCGAACACCGGAACACCGGGGAGCTGTTTTTT
CASSPKDRFEHRNTGELFF
>TRBV7-2|many|-|TRBJ2-2
TGTGCCAGCCCCAGGGAACGCGGACCAAACACCGGGGAGCTGTTTTTT
CASPRERGPNTGELFF
>TRBV5-6|many|TRBD2|TRBJ2-7
TGTGCCAGCAGCCAAGGACTAGTTCCATCCTACGAGCAGTACTTC
CASSQGLVPSYEQYF
>TRBV11-2|many|TRBD2|TRBJ2-3
TGTGCCAGCAGCAAACTAGCGGGGGGCCGCTGGGATACGCAGTATTTT
CASSKLAGGRWDTQYF
>TRBV6-2/TRBV6-3|many|-|TRBJ1-5
TGTGCCAGCAGCTGGACACCTTCAAGGGTGTATAGCAATCAGCCCCAGCATTTT
CASSWTPSRVYSNQPQHF
>TRBV12-3/TRBV12-4|many|-|TRBJ1-1
TGTGCCAGCAGTTACCGCGGCTCGAACACTGAAGCTTTCTTT
CASSYRGSNTEAFF
>TRBV6-2/TRBV6-3|many|-|TRBJ1-1
TGTGCCAGCAGCAAATCCGGGACGGAGAACACTGAAGCTTTCTTT
CASSKSGTENTEAFF
>TRBV3-1|many|-|TRBJ2-1
TGTGCCAGCACCCTGCGTGCGGATCGGAATGAGCAGTTCTTC
CASTLRADRNEQFF
>TRBV6-5|few|TRBD2|TRBJ2-1
TGTGCCAGCAGTTACACGCTAGCGGAAGAGCAGTTCTTC
CASSYTLAEEQFF
>TRBV10-3|few|TRBD2|TRBJ2-1
TGTGCCATCAGTGAGGGCCCCTTCACTAGCGGGAGAGCTACAAATGAGCAGTTCTTC
CAISEGPFTSGRATNEQFF
>TRBV9|many|-|TRBJ1-2
TGTGCCAGCAGCGTCCAGGGTAGTAGAAGCTACACCTTC
CASSVQGSRSYTF
>TRBV10-3|-|TRBD1|TRBJ2-7
TGTGCCATCAGTGAAGGGACCGGGACAGGGGGTGGCGAGCAGTACTTC
CAISEGTGTGGGEQYF
>TRBV10-3|few|TRBD2|TRBJ2-5
TGTGCCATCGGGACTAGCGGGAGAGAAGAGACCCAGTACTTC
CAIGTSGREETQYF
>TRBV28|few|-|TRBJ2-6
TGTGCCAGCAGCTCCATCGCTTCTGGGGCCAACGTCCTGACTTTC
CASSSIASGANVLTF
>TRBV5-1|few|TRBD1|TRBJ2-5
TGCGCCAGCAGCTTTCAACAGGGGGCCCAAGAGACCCAGTACTTC
CASSFQQGAQETQYF
>TRBV28|many|TRBD1|TRBJ1-5
TGTGCCAGCAGTTTTGGAGACAGGGGGTATCAGCCCCAGCATTTT
CASSFGDRGYQPQHF
>TRBV11-2|many|TRBD1|TRBJ2-5
TGTGCCAGCAGCTTAAGCGACAGGGGATGGGAGACCCAGTACTTC
CASSLSDRGWETQYF
>TRBV29-1|many|-|TRBJ1-1
TGCAGCTCCTTGACTCCTAACACTGAAGCTTTCTTT
CSSLTPNTEAFF
>TRBV29-1|many|TRBD1|TRBJ1-1
TGCAGCGTTGCAAGGACAGGGAGGACTGAAGCTTTCTTT
CSVARTGRTEAFF
>TRBV27|few|-|TRBJ2-1
TGTGCCAGCAGTTTAGGGACTGGCCACAATGAGCAGTTCTTC
CASSLGTGHNEQFF
>TRBV7-9|few|-|TRBJ1-2
TGTGCCAGCAGCCTAACCAGCGGTTATGGCTACACCTTC
CASSLTSGYGYTF
>TRBV6-2/TRBV6-3|many|TRBD2|TRBJ2-1
TGTGCCAGCAGTTCTCTAGCGGGAGACGCCTACAATGAGCAGTTCTTC
CASSSLAGDAYNEQFF
>TRBV30|medium-sized|-|TRBJ2-7
TGTGCCTGGAGCGCCGATGGGGGGTTCGAGCAGTACTTC
CAWSADGGFEQYF
>TRBV5-6|many|-|TRBJ2-1
TGTGCCAGCAGTTCACAGGGCCTAGAGCAGTTCTTC
CASSSQGLEQFF
>TRBV11-1|many|-|TRBJ2-3
TGTGCCAGCACCTGGGGGGCTAGTTGGAGCACAGATACGCAGTATTTT
CASTWGASWSTDTQYF
>TRBV29-1|few|TRBD1|TRBJ2-3
TGCAGCGTTGATTGGACAGGGTTGGGTGCTAGCACAGATACGCAGTATTTT
CSVDWTGLGASTDTQYF
>TRBV27|few|-|TRBJ2-2
TGTGCCAGCACCTCAGACCCAAACACCGGGGAGCTGTTTTTT
CASTSDPNTGELFF